The source of this T cell receptor beta chain is a study of CD8 T cells in ankylosing spondylitis. The study, taken as a whole, reports: A TCR beta motif of 7 to 9 highly homologous variants seemed to mark ankylosing spondylitis blood. Past studies reported some motif variants in reactive arthritis synovial fluid and blood.

As concerns this clonotype: Its antigen is not identified.

Scientists made TCR beta libraries using quantitative 5'-RACE with molecular barcodes. MiXCR, run by TCRdb on the 5' RACE reads, gives a single entry per CDR3 protein. Among under 250,000 distinct CDR3 sequences listed, under 35% were seen once. The sequence derives from a male donor with ankylosing spondylitis or in good health (not recorded which). Sequencing was performed on blood, either unsorted or a sorted T cell fraction (not recorded which).

CDR3 sequence: CASSPGMRTEAFF. The CDR3 DNA reads TGCGCCAGCAGTCCCGGGATGAGGACTGAAGCTTTCTTT. The genes are TRBV5-1 and TRBJ1-1, with D unresolved. Looked up from germline, CDR1 is SGHRS and CDR2 is YFSETQ. The germline V and J ends were trimmed by 5 bases and 5 bases, with 13 bases remaining between them. The CDR3 is 13 amino acids.